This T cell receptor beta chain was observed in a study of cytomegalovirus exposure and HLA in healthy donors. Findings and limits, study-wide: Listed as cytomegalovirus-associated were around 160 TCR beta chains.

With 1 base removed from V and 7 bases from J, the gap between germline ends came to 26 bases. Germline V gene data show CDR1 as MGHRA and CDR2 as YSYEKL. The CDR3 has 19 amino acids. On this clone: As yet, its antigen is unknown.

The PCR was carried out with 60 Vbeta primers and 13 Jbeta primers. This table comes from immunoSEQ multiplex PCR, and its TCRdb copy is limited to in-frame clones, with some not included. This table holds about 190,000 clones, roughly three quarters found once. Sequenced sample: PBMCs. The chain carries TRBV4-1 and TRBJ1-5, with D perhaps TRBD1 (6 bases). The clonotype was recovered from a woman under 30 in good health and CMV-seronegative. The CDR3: CASSQVWLSLEQGIQPQHF. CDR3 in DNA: TGCGCCAGCAGCCAAGTCTGGTTGAGCCTTGAGCAGGGGATCCAGCCCCAGCATTTT.